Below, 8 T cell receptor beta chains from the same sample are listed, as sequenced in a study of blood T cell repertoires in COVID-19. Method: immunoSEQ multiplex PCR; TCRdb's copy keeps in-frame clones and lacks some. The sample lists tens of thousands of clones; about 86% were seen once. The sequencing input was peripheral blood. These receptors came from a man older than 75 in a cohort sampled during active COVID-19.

In DNA form, the CDR3 reads TGCAGCGTCGCCGAAGAGGGGGACATTGACACTGAAGCTTTCTTT. It is translated as CSVAEEGDIDTEAFF. The chain is built from TRBV29-1 and TRBJ1-1; D perhaps matches TRBD1 (6 bases). This CDR3 contains 15 residues. Germline CDR1 reads SQVTM; CDR2 reads ANQGSEA. V lost 6 bases, J lost 3 bases, and 20 bases lay in between.

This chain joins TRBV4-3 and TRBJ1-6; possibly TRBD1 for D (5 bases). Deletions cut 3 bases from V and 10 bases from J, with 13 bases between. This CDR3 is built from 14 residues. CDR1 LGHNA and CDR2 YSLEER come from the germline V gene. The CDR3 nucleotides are TGCGCCAGCAGCCAGCGCCCGGGGGAATCACCCCTCCACTTT. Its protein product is CASSQRPGESPLHF.

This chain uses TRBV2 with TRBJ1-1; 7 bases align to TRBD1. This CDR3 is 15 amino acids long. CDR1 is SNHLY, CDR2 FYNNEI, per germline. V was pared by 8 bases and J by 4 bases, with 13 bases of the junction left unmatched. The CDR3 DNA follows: TGTGCCAGCTCCCGGGACAGATTTTCGGGCACTGAAGCTTTCTTT. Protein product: CASSRDRFSGTEAFF.

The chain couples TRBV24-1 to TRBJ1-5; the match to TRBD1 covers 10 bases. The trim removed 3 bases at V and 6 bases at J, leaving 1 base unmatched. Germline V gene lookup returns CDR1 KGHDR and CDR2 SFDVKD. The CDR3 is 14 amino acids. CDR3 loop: CATSDGTGVQPQHF. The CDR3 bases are TGTGCCACCAGTGATGGGACAGGGGTTCAGCCCCAGCATTTT.

The CDR3, as DNA: TGTGCCAGCAGCGTAGCAGGGGCGAGGGGAAACACCATATATTTT. Its protein is CASSVAGARGNTIYF. The genes are TRBV9 and TRBJ1-3; tentative D call: TRBD1 (6 bases). The V and J ends lost 0 bases and 4 bases respectively, with 11 bases between them. The germline V gene encodes CDR1 SGDLS and CDR2 YYNGEE. The CDR3 sequence is 15 residues long.

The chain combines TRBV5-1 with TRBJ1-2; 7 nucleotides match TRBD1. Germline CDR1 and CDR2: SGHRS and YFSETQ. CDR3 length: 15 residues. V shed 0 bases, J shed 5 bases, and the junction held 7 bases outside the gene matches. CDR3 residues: CASSLAPGGNYGYTF. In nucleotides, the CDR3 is TGCGCCAGCAGCTTGGCGCCAGGGGGTAATTATGGCTACACCTTC.

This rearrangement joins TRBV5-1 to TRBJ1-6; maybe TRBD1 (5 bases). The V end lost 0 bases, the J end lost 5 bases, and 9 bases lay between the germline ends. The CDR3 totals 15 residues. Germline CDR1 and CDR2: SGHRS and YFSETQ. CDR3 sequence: CASSLVPGNNSPLHF. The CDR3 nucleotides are TGCGCCAGCAGCTTGGTTCCAGGGAATAATTCACCCCTCCACTTT.

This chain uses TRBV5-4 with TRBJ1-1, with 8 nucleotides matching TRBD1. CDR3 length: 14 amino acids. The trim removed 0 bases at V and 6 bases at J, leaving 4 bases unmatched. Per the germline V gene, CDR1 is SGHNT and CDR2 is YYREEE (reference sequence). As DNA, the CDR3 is TGTGCCAGCAGCTTGGTTGCAGGGGGCTCTGAAGCTTTCTTT. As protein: CASSLVAGGSEAFF.